This T cell receptor (beta chain) was recovered during a study of blood T cell repertoires in COVID-19. V dropped 0 bases and J dropped 0 bases, with 9 bases sitting between them. CDR1 and CDR2 from the germline V gene are MNHEY and SMNVEV (reference sequence). This CDR3 has 15 amino acids. Which cohort a participant joined came from the clinical history participants gave. Profiling relied on immunoSEQ multiplex PCR, and the TCRdb table lists in-frame clones only, not all of them. The sample consists of roughly 200,000 clones, about nine tenths of them appearing once. The V gene is TRBV27, the J gene TRBJ2-7, with D tentatively TRBD2 (5 bases). The clonotype originates from a man aged 25 to 40 in a cohort exposed to, infected with or recovered from COVID-19 (not recorded which). Sequenced input: PBMCs or T cells enriched from blood (not recorded which). Here the CDR3 reads CASSLSLGSSYEQYF. In nucleotides, the CDR3 is TGTGCCAGCAGTTTATCACTAGGAAGCTCCTACGAGCAGTACTTC.